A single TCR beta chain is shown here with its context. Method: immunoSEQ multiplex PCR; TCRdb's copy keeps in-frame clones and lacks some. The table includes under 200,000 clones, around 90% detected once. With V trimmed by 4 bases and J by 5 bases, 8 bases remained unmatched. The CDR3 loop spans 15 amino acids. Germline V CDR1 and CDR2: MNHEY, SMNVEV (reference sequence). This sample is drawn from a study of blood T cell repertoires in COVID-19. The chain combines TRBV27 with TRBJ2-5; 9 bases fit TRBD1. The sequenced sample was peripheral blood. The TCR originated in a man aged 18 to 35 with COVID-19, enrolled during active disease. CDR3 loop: CASSSDRGGVETQYF. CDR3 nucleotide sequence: TGTGCCAGCAGTTCAGACAGGGGGGGTGTGGAGACCCAGTACTTC.